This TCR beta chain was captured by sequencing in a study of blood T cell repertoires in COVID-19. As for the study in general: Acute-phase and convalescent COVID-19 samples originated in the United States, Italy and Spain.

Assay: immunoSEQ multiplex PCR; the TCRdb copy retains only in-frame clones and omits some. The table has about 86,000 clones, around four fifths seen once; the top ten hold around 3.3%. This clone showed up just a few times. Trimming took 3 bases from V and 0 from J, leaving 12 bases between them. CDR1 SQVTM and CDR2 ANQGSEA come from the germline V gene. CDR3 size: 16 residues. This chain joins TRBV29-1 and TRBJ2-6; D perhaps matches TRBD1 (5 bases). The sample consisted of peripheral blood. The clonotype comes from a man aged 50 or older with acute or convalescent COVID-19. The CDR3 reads CSVDPGSGSGANVLTF. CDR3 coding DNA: TGCAGCGTTGATCCAGGGTCAGGCTCTGGGGCCAACGTCCTGACTTTC.